What follows are 26 T cell receptor beta chains derived from one specimen sequenced in a study of CD4 and CD8 cells across lung adenocarcinoma regions. TCRdb re-called the PCR reads through MiXCR, storing one row per CDR3 protein. The table records 4,000 or so distinct CDR3 sequences, roughly 47% of them present only once. The source material was CD4+ T cells from the margin of a lung tumor. The source is a female donor with lung adenocarcinoma. The CD4 and CD8 labels of this study may be unreliable.

This rearrangement joins TRBV10-3 to TRBJ2-3, with no clear D. The CDR3 consists of 12 residues. CDR1 and CDR2 from the germline V gene are ENHRY and SYGVKD. V lost 8 bases and J lost 4, with 10 bases in between. Here the CDR3 reads CAISSVADTQYF. In nucleotides, the CDR3 is TGTGCCATCTCCAGTGTGGCAGATACGCAGTATTTT.

This clonotype was detected a few times. CDR3 region: CATERDPTDTQYF. The CDR3 DNA reads as TGTGCCACCGAGCGTGACCCGACAGATACGCAGTATTTT. The chain joins TRBV6-1 to TRBJ2-3; D is ambiguous. Trimming took off 10 bases at V and 3 bases at J, with 14 bases between the two ends. The germline V gene encodes CDR1 MNHNS and CDR2 SASEGT. This CDR3 contains 13 residues.

In this sample, this clonotype turned up a few times. Given the absence of the conserved phenylalanine or tryptophan at the CDR3 end, a read error is likely. No DNA is shown, since the ends of the CDR3 on it are uncertain; the CDR3 is the one TCRdb lists. V is TRBV5-4 and J is TRBJ2-5; TRBD1, the table's D call, lacks a check against the DNA. CDR1 is SGHNT, CDR2 YYREEE, per germline (reference sequence). From its first to its last residue, the CDR3 has 19 amino acids. CDR3: CACHLHFSSLCRLFFLPFP.

Within the sample, this clonotype is large. The chain combines TRBV6-1 with TRBJ2-3, with TRBD1 matching 10 bases. There are 17 residues in the CDR3. J lost 6 bases, V lost 0 bases, and 9 bases had no gene match. Germline CDR1 and CDR2: MNHNS and SASEGT. The CDR3: CASSEAAGTGVSDTQYF. CDR3 bases: TGTGCCAGCAGTGAAGCGGCCGGGACAGGGGTCTCTGATACGCAGTATTTT.

This chain joins TRBV6-1 and TRBJ1-2, with TRBD1 identical over 9 bases. There are 15 residues in the CDR3. Looked up from germline, CDR1 is MNHNS and CDR2 is SASEGT. V trimming: 4 bases; J trimming: 1 base; junction bases outside the gene matches: 4. The CDR3 region has the DNA TGTGCCAGCAGTGCCACAGGGGGCGTTAACTATGGCTACACCTTC. This gives the protein CASSATGGVNYGYTF.

This clonotype was recorded only once. The chain has TRBV14 and TRBJ2-1, with D hard to call. V was shortened by 3 bases and J by 7 bases, with 10 bases between the two germline ends. There are 13 residues in the CDR3. CDR1 and CDR2 (germline): SGHDN, FVKESK. The CDR3 loop reads CASSHLSSNEQFF. In DNA form, the CDR3 reads TGTGCCAGCAGCCACCTAAGCTCGAATGAGCAGTTCTTC.

This clonotype was observed a single time. This chain uses TRBV7-2 with TRBJ2-1; 7 positions agree with TRBD2. The J call may be mistaken, given a closer DNA end match to TRBJ2-5. CDR1 SGHTA and CDR2 FQGNSA come from the germline V gene. The CDR3 is made up of 14 amino acids. CDR3 DNA sequence: TGTGCCAGCAGCTTAGGACTAGCACTGGAGACCCAGTACTTC. Protein sequence: CASSLGLALETQYF.

J is TRBJ2-1 and V is TRBV7-2, with TRBD1 as a possible D gene (6 bases). Trimming stripped 8 bases from V and 10 bases from J, with 21 bases between. From germline, CDR1 is SGHTA and CDR2 FQGNSA. CDR3 length equals 14 residues. CDR3 loop: CASQQGRSNYEQFF. CDR3 bases: TGTGCCAGCCAACAGGGAAGGAGTAACTACGAGCAGTTCTTC.

In this sample, this clonotype is medium-sized. The genes are TRBV27 and TRBJ2-1; no firm D call. The CDR3 extends over 15 amino acids. CDR1 MNHEY and CDR2 SMNVEV come from the germline V gene (reference sequence). Trimming removed 3 bases from V and 8 bases from J, with 17 bases in between. CDR3 region: CASSLELSTWDEQFF. CDR3 nucleotides: TGTGCCAGCAGTTTGGAACTATCGACGTGGGATGAGCAGTTCTTC.

This clonotype is medium-sized (0.01 to 0.1%) by share. This chain uses TRBV7-9 with TRBJ2-3; perhaps D is TRBD1 or TRBD2 (5 bases each). The V gene lost 4 bases and the J gene lost 5 bases, with 16 bases spanning the gap. The CDR3 consists of 15 residues. CDR1 and CDR2 (germline): SEHNR, FQNEAQ (reference sequence). The CDR3 nucleotides read TGTGCCAGCAGCTCCATTTGGGGGAAGAAAGATACGCAGTATTTT. Translated: CASSSIWGKKDTQYF. The whole variable domain, filled in from reference TRBV7-9 and TRBJ2-3, reads DTGVSQNPRHKITKRGQNVTFRCDPISEHNRLYWYRQTLGQGPEFLTYFQNEAQLEKSRLLSDRFSAERPKGSFSTLEIQRTEQGDSAMYLCASSSIWGKKDTQYFGPGTRLTVL.

A word on this clonotype: One end of the junction does not line up with germline, which may come from a read error. The V gene is TRBV27, the J gene TRBJ2-5, with unresolved D. The CDR3 is made up of 15 amino acids. Germline V gene data show CDR1 as MNHEY and CDR2 as SMNVEV (reference sequence). The CDR3 here is CASTNLGRDREIQYF. Here the CDR3 DNA reads TGTGCCAGCACCAACCTCGGCCGTGACCGAGAGATCCAGTACTTC.

This clonotype was seen only a few times. The J gene is TRBJ1-1, the V gene TRBV14; D is uncertain. Trimming pared 5 bases from V and 5 bases from J, leaving 9 bases between. This CDR3 comprises 12 residues. Germline CDR1 and CDR2: SGHDN and FVKESK. In DNA form, the CDR3 reads TGTGCCAGCAGCAAAAGGGTTACTGAAGCTTTCTTT. This codes for CASSKRVTEAFF.

The chain is built from TRBV6-5 and TRBJ2-5; 11 positions match TRBD2. The germline CDR1 and CDR2 sequences are MNHEY and SVGAGI. This CDR3 comprises 16 residues. With V trimmed by 5 bases and J by 5 bases, 10 bases remained unmatched. CDR3 in amino acids: CASSNPSGGPPETQYF. The CDR3 nucleotides are TGTGCCAGCAGTAATCCTAGCGGGGGGCCTCCCGAGACCCAGTACTTC.

This clonotype was detected only a few times. The chain links TRBV6-2 or TRBV6-3 to TRBJ2-2, with TRBD2 matching 9 bases. The germline CDR1 and CDR2 sequences are MNHEY and SVGEGT. The junction had 8 bases not matched to a gene; V was cut back by 8 bases and J by 1 base. The CDR3 is 16 residues long. CDR3 loop: CASGLAGERNTGELFF. CDR3 DNA sequence: TGTGCCAGCGGGTTAGCGGGAGAAAGGAACACCGGGGAGCTGTTTTTT.

This clonotype is classed as medium-sized (0.01 to 0.1%). The J gene is TRBJ1-4, the V gene TRBV10-2; 10 bases agree with TRBD1. The CDR3 is 16 residues long. Germline V gives CDR1 WSHSY, CDR2 SAAADI. V shed 0 bases, J shed 8 bases, and the junction held 6 bases outside the gene matches. CDR3 sequence reads: CASSESSLGQGEKLFF. The CDR3 nucleotides are TGCGCCAGCAGTGAGTCGTCTCTGGGACAGGGGGAAAAACTGTTTTTT.

This clonotype is labeled as medium-sized (0.01 to 0.1%). V gene TRBV4-2 combines with J gene TRBJ2-5; tentatively, D is TRBD2 (6 bases). The CDR3 totals 17 residues. CDR1 is LGHNA, CDR2 YNFKEQ, per germline. Trimming stripped 3 bases from V and 4 bases from J, with 21 bases between. The CDR3: CASSQDLRRGGGETQYF. CDR3 in DNA: TGTGCCAGCAGCCAGGACCTAAGGAGGGGAGGAGGAGAGACCCAGTACTTC.

This chain uses TRBV6-2 or TRBV6-3 with TRBJ2-3; the D is unclear. V lost 0 bases and J 4 bases, leaving 11 bases between the germline ends. Looked up from germline, CDR1 is MNHEY and CDR2 is SVGEGT. The CDR3 runs 15 residues. The CDR3 region has the DNA TGTGCCAGCAGTTACTCTTTTGCCCGGGCAGATACGCAGTATTTT. It translates to CASSYSFARADTQYF.

In this sample, this clonotype turned up a few times. The V call is TRBV7-2, the J call TRBJ2-5, with D possibly TRBD1 on 10 matching bases. Trimming took off 5 bases at V and 5 bases at J, with 18 bases between the two ends. Germline assignment: CDR1 SGHTA and CDR2 FQGNSA. The CDR3 loop spans 15 amino acids. CDR3 region: CASSRQGAGGETQYF. DNA for the CDR3: TGTGCCAGCAGCCGACAGGGGGCGGGAGGGGAGACCCAGTACTTC.

This rearrangement joins TRBV14 to TRBJ2-1; no definite D call. The J call may be incorrect, as the DNA end agrees better with TRBJ2-7. The CDR3 covers 13 residues. Germline V gives CDR1 SGHDN, CDR2 FVKESK. The CDR3 DNA reads TGTGCCAGCAGCCAAGCGACCTTTGGAGAGCAGTACTTC. This translates into CASSQATFGEQYF.

The chain recombines TRBV6-1 with TRBJ2-1, with D perhaps assigned TRBD1 or TRBD2 (7 bases each). The DNA matches TRBJ2-5 better at its end, which makes the J call doubtful. The germline gives CDR1 MNHNS, CDR2 SASEGT. The CDR3 covers 15 residues. The CDR3 spells CASTPGQRGGETQYF. DNA for the CDR3: TGTGCCAGCACCCCGGGACAGCGGGGAGGAGAGACCCAGTACTTC.

This clonotype ranks as medium-sized. The chain employs TRBV6-1 and TRBJ1-6; maybe TRBD1 (5 bases). Germline CDR1 MNHNS, CDR2 SASEGT. The V and J ends lost 5 bases and 2 bases respectively, with 25 bases between them. The CDR3 runs to 20 residues. The CDR3 loop is CASSLSFWGAEQAYNSPLHF. DNA of the CDR3: TGTGCCAGCAGTCTCTCATTTTGGGGCGCGGAACAAGCCTATAATTCACCCCTCCACTTT.

The V and J genes are TRBV7-3 and TRBJ2-1, with D maybe TRBD1 (5 bases). The length of the CDR3 is 11 residues. Germline-derived CDR1 and CDR2 are SGHTA and FQGTGA. Between the trimmed V and J ends, which lost 6 bases and 10 bases, there was a span of 10 bases. CDR3 in DNA: TGTGCCAGCAGTGCAGGGTACGAGCAGTTCTTC. The encoded protein is CASSAGYEQFF.

The rearrangement joins TRBV5-1 to TRBJ1-2; D is uncertain. V lost 0 bases and J lost 8, with 8 bases in between. CDR1 is SGHRS and CDR2 is YFSETQ in the germline V gene. The CDR3 contains 12 residues. The CDR3 region is CASSLDGKGYTF. The CDR3, as DNA: TGCGCCAGCAGCTTGGACGGGAAAGGCTACACCTTC.

A note on this clonotype: One end of the junction does not line up with germline, which may come from a read error. The V call is TRBV6-5, the J call TRBJ2-2; either TRBD1 or TRBD2 may fit D (5 bases each). The germline gives CDR1 MNHEY, CDR2 SVGAGI. The CDR3 consists of 14 residues. This chain's CDR3 is CASSNVVGTDEQFF. CDR3 in DNA: TGTGCCAGCAGTAACGTTGTTGGGACCGATGAGCAGTTTTTT.

This clonotype was picked up a small number of times. The chain employs TRBV7-2 and TRBJ1-1; D gene unclear. This CDR3 comprises 14 residues. Germline V gene data show CDR1 as SGHTA and CDR2 as FQGNSA. The V end lost 2 bases, the J end lost 3 bases, and 10 bases lay between the germline ends. CDR3 protein: CASSLSVGYTEAFF. For the CDR3, the DNA is TGTGCCAGCAGCTTAAGCGTCGGGTACACTGAAGCTTTCTTT.

This chain connects TRBV7-2 to TRBJ2-7; 8 nucleotides align to TRBD2. Germline CDR1 SGHTA, CDR2 FQGNSA. V was pared by 3 bases and J by 2 bases, with 0 bases of the junction left unmatched. This CDR3 comprises 13 residues. The CDR3 coding sequence is TGTGCCAGCAGCTTGCGGGAGGCCTACGAGCAGTACTTC. Translating it yields CASSLREAYEQYF.